These T cell receptor beta chains were read from a single sample in a study of blood T cell repertoires in COVID-19. The method was immunoSEQ multiplex PCR; TCRdb's version includes in-frame clones alone and lacks a portion of them. The data show roughly 120,000 clones, roughly 87% seen once. The sequencing input was peripheral blood. The receptor source for this set is a human donor in a cohort sampled during active COVID-19. CDR3s include the opening cysteine and the closing phenylalanine or tryptophan. A D gene is named only where the DNA matches it firmly. Some rows have no size entry. The others give once, few or many, or a class for an expanded clone.

14,TRBJ2-7,.,TRBV5-4,.,TGTGCCAGCAGCTTCGGACAGTCAGACTACGAGCAGTACTTC,CASSFGQSDYEQYF
16,TRBJ1-2,.,TRBV4-1,.,TGCGCCAGCAGCCTGGGAATGGGCTTAGCGGGATATGGCTACACCTTC,CASSLGMGLAGYGYTF
14,TRBJ1-1,.,TRBV3-1/TRBV3-2,.,TGTGCCAGCAGCCAAGAGGACAGGAACACTGAAGCTTTCTTT,CASSQEDRNTEAFF
16,TRBJ1-3,.,TRBV14,TRBD1,TGTGCCAGCAGCCAAGGACAGGGGTTCTCTGGAAACACCATATATTTT,CASSQGQGFSGNTIYF
15,TRBJ2-3,.,TRBV2,.,TGTGCCAGCAGTGAATTGGGGGGTAGCACAGATACGCAGTATTTT,CASSELGGSTDTQYF
13,TRBJ2-5,.,TRBV18,.,TGTGCCAGCTCACCACACAGCCAAGAGTCCCAGTACTTC,CASSPHSQESQYF
14,TRBJ2-5,.,TRBV5-4,TRBD2,TGTGCCAGCAGCTGGACTAGCTCGCAAGAGACCCAGTACTTC,CASSWTSSQETQYF
13,TRBJ2-1,.,TRBV5-1,.,TGCGCCAGCAGCTTGCAGGCCACAATTGAGCAGTTCTTC,CASSLQATIEQFF
13,TRBJ1-5,.,TRBV5-6,.,TGTGCCAGCAGCCGGGAGGGGAATCAGCCCCAGCATTTT,CASSREGNQPQHF
12,TRBJ2-7,.,TRBV9,TRBD1,TGTGCCAGCAGCAGACAGGGTGACGAGCAGTACTTC,CASSRQGDEQYF
16,TRBJ1-5,few,TRBV27,.,TGTGCCAGCAGTTTATCGAGTCAGGGAGGGAATCAGCCCCAGCATTTT,CASSLSSQGGNQPQHF
15,TRBJ2-5,.,TRBV10-2,TRBD2,TGCGCCAGCAGTGACTCAGCGGGGGGGCTAGAGACCCAGTACTTC,CASSDSAGGLETQYF
17,TRBJ1-3,.,TRBV5-1,.,TGCGCCAGCAGCCCTGCCGGGGGGGCTGTCTCTGGAAACACCATATATTTT,CASSPAGGAVSGNTIYF
13,TRBJ1-1,.,TRBV10-3,.,TGTGCCACGGGGGGGGCGGAAGGAACTGAAGCTTTCTTT,CATGGAEGTEAFF
15,TRBJ1-1,.,TRBV28,TRBD1,TGTGCCAGCAGCCAGGACAGGGGGGGCTTAATTGAAGCTTTCTTT,CASSQDRGGLIEAFF
15,TRBJ2-5,.,TRBV14,.,TGTGCCAGCAGCCCAAATTTTGGGGAGAAGGAGACCCAGTACTTC,CASSPNFGEKETQYF
13,TRBJ2-7,few,TRBV29-1,.,TGCAGCGTTGGCACTGACAGCATCTACGAGCAGTACTTC,CSVGTDSIYEQYF
19,TRBJ2-5,.,TRBV21-1,.,TGTGCCAGCAGAACAAAAAGAGGGCGGGGGACACCATACCAAGAGACCCAGTACTTC,CASRTKRGRGTPYQETQYF
17,TRBJ2-1,.,TRBV29-1,TRBD2,TGCAGCGTTGAAGGACTAGCGGGAGCCCCGGCCTACAATGAGCAGTTCTTC,CSVEGLAGAPAYNEQFF
15,TRBJ2-1,.,TRBV9,.,TGTGCCAGCAGCGTAGTGGGGGGCTCCTACAATGAGCAGTTCTTC,CASSVVGGSYNEQFF
11,TRBJ1-1,.,TRBV12-3/TRBV12-4,.,TGTGCCAGCAGTTCTCTATCTGAAGCTTTCTTT,CASSSLSEAFF
14,TRBJ1-5,.,TRBV19,.,TGTGCCAGTACCCTTGACAGAATCAATCAGCCCCAGCATTTT,CASTLDRINQPQHF
13,TRBJ2-1,.,TRBV6-5,.,TGTGCCAGCTCGAGAGCCGGTTACAATGAGCAGTTCTTC,CASSRAGYNEQFF
15,TRBJ2-3,.,TRBV7-7,TRBD2,TGTGCTAGCAGTCCGTCGGGGGGAAACACAGATACGCAGTATTTT,CASSPSGGNTDTQYF
17,TRBJ2-6,.,TRBV4-1,.,TGCGCCAGCAGCCAAGATCTTAGCATTTCTGGGGCCAACGTCCTGACTTTC,CASSQDLSISGANVLTF
15,TRBJ1-4,.,TRBV14,TRBD1,TGTGCCAGCAGCCTCGGGACAGGTCTTAATGAAAAACTGTTTTTT,CASSLGTGLNEKLFF
16,TRBJ2-7,.,TRBV5-1,.,TGCGCCAGCAGCTGGGGGGGCAACGGGGCCCCCTACGAGCAGTACTTC,CASSWGGNGAPYEQYF
13,TRBJ1-1,.,TRBV3-1/TRBV3-2,TRBD1,TGTGCCAGCAGCCAAACAGGGGGGGTTGAAGCTTTCTTT,CASSQTGGVEAFF
15,TRBJ2-2,.,TRBV30,.,TGTGCCTGGAATAAGGTACCGGGGGTCACCGGGGAGCTGTTTTTT,CAWNKVPGVTGELFF
16,TRBJ2-2,.,TRBV3-1/TRBV3-2,TRBD2,TGTGCCAGCAGCCAACTTGCGGGGGGAGAGACCGGGGAGCTGTTTTTT,CASSQLAGGETGELFF
14,TRBJ2-6,once,TRBV19,.,TGTGCCAGTAGTCCCAGCTCTGGGGCCAACGTCCTGACTTTC,CASSPSSGANVLTF
15,TRBJ2-3,.,TRBV7-3,.,TGTGCCAGCAGCGTGACTCTGAGCGGGACAGATACGCAGTATTTT,CASSVTLSGTDTQYF
17,TRBJ1-5,few,TRBV19,.,TGTGCCAGTAGTATGGGTTACAGGGACGGCGGCAATCAGCCCCAGCATTTT,CASSMGYRDGGNQPQHF
11,TRBJ2-1,.,TRBV12-3/TRBV12-4,TRBD1,TGTGCCAGCAGTTGGGACAGAAAGCAGTTCTTC,CASSWDRKQFF
21,TRBJ2-1,few,TRBV27,TRBD2,TGTGCCAGCAGTTTAGAGCCGGGTGGGGCTAGCGGGGGGGCCGGGCCATATGAGCAGTTCTTC,CASSLEPGGASGGAGPYEQFF
15,TRBJ2-7,.,TRBV9,TRBD1,TGTGCCAGCAGCGCCCGGGACAGCATGTTCGACGAGCAGTACTTC,CASSARDSMFDEQYF
14,TRBJ2-6,.,TRBV5-1,.,TGCGCCAGCAGAGGGGTGTCTGGGGCCAACGTCCTGACTTTC,CASRGVSGANVLTF
12,TRBJ2-4,.,TRBV19,.,TGTGCCAGTAGTATCAGGCAGAACATTCAGTACTTC,CASSIRQNIQYF
13,TRBJ1-2,.,TRBV19,TRBD1,TGTGCCAGTAGTATCTCTCCAGGGGGCGGCTACACCTTC,CASSISPGGGYTF
13,TRBJ2-3,.,TRBV10-1,TRBD2,TGCGCCAGCAGTCTAGCGGGAGTCGGTACGCAGTATTTT,CASSLAGVGTQYF
14,TRBJ2-7,few,TRBV5-1,.,TGCGCCAGCAGCTTGGACTCCAGGTTGTACGAGCAGTACTTC,CASSLDSRLYEQYF
16,TRBJ2-4,few,TRBV2,TRBD1,TGTGCCAGCAGAAAACAGGGGATCATCGCCAAAAACATTCAGTACTTC,CASRKQGIIAKNIQYF
15,TRBJ1-3,.,TRBV7-9,TRBD1,TGTGCCAGCAGGACGACAGGGACCTCTGGAAACACCATATATTTT,CASRTTGTSGNTIYF
15,TRBJ1-5,few,TRBV6-6,TRBD1,TGTGCCAGCAGTCCCGGACAGGGGGCTAGGAAGCCCCAGCATTTT,CASSPGQGARKPQHF